These 23 T cell receptor beta chains were sequenced from one sample in a study of PD-1 blockade in classical Hodgkin lymphoma. No patient escaped relapse after autologous stem cell transplantation, and brentuximab vedotin exposure varied. TCRdb keeps only in-frame clones here, not all; method: immunoSEQ multiplex PCR. The profile shows under 40,000 clones, less than 85% of them singletons. Sequenced here: peripheral blood mononuclear cells (PBMCs), sampled before the second cycle of nivolumab. Every receptor here comes from a human donor with classical Hodgkin lymphoma.

This rearrangement joins TRBV5-1 to TRBJ2-3; D might be TRBD1 (6 bases). The ends were cut back, 0 bases at V and 0 bases at J, with 8 bases in the middle. The CDR3 has 15 amino acids. The germline V gene encodes CDR1 SGHRS and CDR2 YFSETQ. CDR3 bases: TGCGCCAGCAGCTTGGAGGGACATAGCACAGATACGCAGTATTTT. The encoded protein is CASSLEGHSTDTQYF.

This chain links TRBV9 with TRBJ2-3; 8 bases line up with TRBD1. The length of the CDR3 is 14 residues. The junction had 3 bases not matched to a gene; V was cut back by 2 bases and J by 4 bases. Germline loops: CDR1 SGDLS, CDR2 YYNGEE. This CDR3 reads CASSVTGDADTQYF. The CDR3 DNA sequence: TGTGCCAGCAGCGTGACAGGGGATGCAGATACGCAGTATTTT.

This clone appeared once. This rearrangement joins TRBV5-6 to TRBJ1-2; 9 bases agree with TRBD1. The trim removed 5 bases at V and 7 bases at J, leaving 6 bases unmatched. Looked up from germline, CDR1 is SGHDT and CDR2 is YYEEEE. The CDR3 loop spans 13 amino acids. The CDR3 reads CASSLTGGGGYTF. The CDR3 nucleotides read TGTGCCAGCAGTCTCACAGGGGGCGGTGGCTACACCTTC.

The V and J genes are TRBV10-3 and TRBJ2-3; D might be TRBD1 (5 bases). Germline-derived CDR1 and CDR2 are ENHRY and SYGVKD. The length of the CDR3 is 15 residues. Trimming removed 2 bases from V and 0 bases from J, with 9 bases in between. The CDR3 sequence is CAISEPGLSTDTQYF. Written as DNA, the CDR3 is TGTGCCATCAGTGAGCCAGGGCTGAGCACAGATACGCAGTATTTT.

In DNA form, the CDR3 reads TGTGCCAGCAGGGAGCGGGGGACGCTATACAATGAGCAGTTCTTC. This codes for CASRERGTLYNEQFF. The chain is built from TRBV7-8 and TRBJ2-1; TRBD2 aligns across 8 bases. Germline assignment: CDR1 SGHVS and CDR2 FQNEAQ. This CDR3 has 15 residues. V was clipped by 6 bases and J by 4 bases; unmatched bases: 8. Combining the CDR3 with reference TRBV7-8 and TRBJ2-1 gives the whole variable domain GAGVSQSPRYKVAKRGQDVALRCDPISGHVSLFWYQQALGQGPEFLTYFQNEAQLDKSGLPSDRFFAERPEGSVSTLKIQRTQQEDSAVYLCASRERGTLYNEQFFGPGTRLTVL.

The V call is TRBV7-2, the J call TRBJ1-4; TRBD1 agrees at 7 bases. Germline CDR1 SGHTA, CDR2 FQGNSA. V lost 5 bases to trimming and J lost 5 bases; unmatched junction nucleotides: 14. The CDR3 loop spans 17 amino acids. The CDR3 loop reads CASSISFATGKNEKLFF. The CDR3 DNA reads TGTGCCAGCAGCATATCCTTCGCGACAGGGAAGAATGAAAAACTGTTTTTT.

The chain links TRBV6-5 to TRBJ1-1, with a tentative D call TRBD1 (6 bases). CDR3 size: 13 residues. CDR1 and CDR2 (germline): MNHEY, SVGAGI. Deletions cut 4 bases from V and 4 bases from J, with 10 bases between. The CDR3 sequence is CASSLGGSTEAFF. CDR3 nucleotide sequence: TGTGCCAGCAGTTTAGGGGGGAGCACTGAAGCTTTCTTT.

V is TRBV5-6 and J is TRBJ1-3; 7 bases are a match to TRBD1. Germline V gives CDR1 SGHDT, CDR2 YYEEEE. The CDR3 sequence is 15 residues long. The J segment lost 0 bases and the V segment lost 2 bases, leaving 2 bases of the junction unmatched. In nucleotides, the CDR3 is TGTGCCAGCAGCTTAGACAGGGCCTCTGGAAACACCATATATTTT. Translating gives CASSLDRASGNTIYF.

V is TRBV5-4 and J is TRBJ1-2, with D perhaps TRBD1 (6 bases). Germline V lookup: CDR1 SGHNT, CDR2 YYREEE (reference sequence). The CDR3 extends over 15 amino acids. The V and J ends lost 4 bases and 8 bases respectively, with 21 bases between them. CDR3 residues: CASSVFDRPRGGYTF. In DNA form, the CDR3 reads TGTGCCAGCAGCGTTTTTGACAGGCCAAGGGGAGGCTACACCTTC.

V is TRBV7-2 and J is TRBJ2-5; D gene uncertain. From germline, CDR1 is SGHTA and CDR2 FQGNSA. This CDR3 has 14 amino acids. Deletions cut 5 bases from V and 1 base from J, with 11 bases between. CDR3 region: CASSPQGLQETQYF. The CDR3 nucleotides are TGTGCCAGCAGCCCCCAAGGGCTCCAAGAGACCCAGTACTTC.

This clone was observed once. The genes are TRBV4-3 and TRBJ2-7, with D unresolved. V shed 3 bases and J shed 3 bases, with 15 bases lying between them. Per germline, CDR1 LGHNA and CDR2 YSLEER. The CDR3 sequence is 15 residues long. CDR3 sequence: CASSHSAGRSYEQYF. The CDR3 bases are TGCGCCAGCAGCCATTCCGCTGGACGGAGCTACGAGCAGTACTTC.

This clone came up once. This chain links TRBV7-2 with TRBJ2-2, with D possibly matching TRBD2 (7 bases). The CDR3 extends over 15 amino acids. The germline gives CDR1 SGHTA, CDR2 FQGNSA. V dropped 1 base and J dropped 7 bases, with 13 bases sitting between them. For the CDR3, the DNA is TGTGCCAGCAGCTTAGGGCGGGGGCGGAGCGGGGAGCTGTTTTTT. This translates into CASSLGRGRSGELFF.

This chain joins TRBV7-8 and TRBJ2-2; D gene unclear. V was cut by 1 base and J by 7 bases, with 4 bases left in between. In germline, CDR1 is SGHVS, CDR2 FQNEAQ. CDR3 length equals 12 residues. In nucleotides, the CDR3 is TGTGCCAGCAGCTTAGGATACGGGGAGCTGTTTTTT. Translating it yields CASSLGYGELFF.

The chain combines TRBV11-2 with TRBJ2-1, with TRBD2 identical over 10 bases. The ends lost 4 bases at V and 4 bases at J; junction bases unmatched: 7. Germline CDR1 reads SGHAT; CDR2 reads FQNNGV. The CDR3 runs 16 residues. In DNA form, the CDR3 reads TGTGCCAGCAGCTCTTCTAGCGGGGGTACATACAATGAGCAGTTCTTC. Protein product: CASSSSSGGTYNEQFF.

The gene calls are TRBV2 and TRBJ2-7, with TRBD1 identical over 9 bases. The CDR3 loop spans 14 amino acids. V was clipped by 7 bases and J by 1 base; unmatched bases: 5. Germline assignment: CDR1 SNHLY and CDR2 FYNNEI. In nucleotides, the CDR3 is TGTGCCAGCAAAGGACAGGGGATATCCTACGAGCAGTACTTC. Its protein product is CASKGQGISYEQYF.

The sample holds a few counts of this clone. V and J are TRBV7-6 and TRBJ2-3; 8 bases align to TRBD2. The germline V gene encodes CDR1 SGHVS and CDR2 FNYEAQ. V was pared by 5 bases and J by 0 bases, with 13 bases of the junction left unmatched. The CDR3 length is 18 residues. DNA of the CDR3: TGTGCCAGCAGCCCCGGGACTAGGCTGGATTCGAGCACAGATACGCAGTATTTT. It translates to CASSPGTRLDSSTDTQYF.

The chain couples TRBV19 to TRBJ1-5; possibly TRBD1 for D (6 bases). Trimming shortened V by 5 bases and J by 4 bases, and 21 bases separated the two germline ends. Germline V gene sequence: CDR1 LNHDA, CDR2 SQIVND (reference sequence). The CDR3 covers 17 residues. CDR3 sequence: CASSRQDERGGNQPQHF. The CDR3 nucleotides read TGTGCCAGTAGTCGGCAAGATGAAAGGGGGGGAAATCAGCCCCAGCATTTT. The whole variable domain, remainder taken from reference TRBV19 and TRBJ1-5, is DGGITQSPKYLFRKEGQNVTLSCEQNLNHDAMYWYRQDPGQGLRLIYYSQIVNDFQKGDIAEGYSVSREKKESFPLTVTSAQKNPTAFYLCASSRQDERGGNQPQHFGDGTRLSIL.

The rearrangement joins TRBV19 to TRBJ1-4, with TRBD1 identical over 7 bases. With 1 base clipped from V and 3 bases from J, the junction kept 2 bases outside the gene matches. The CDR3 has 15 residues. CDR1 is LNHDA, CDR2 SQIVND, per germline (reference sequence). The CDR3 nucleotides are TGTGCCAGTAGTATAGTAAGGGGGCCTAATGAAAAACTGTTTTTT. Encoded protein: CASSIVRGPNEKLFF.

V gene TRBV27 combines with J gene TRBJ2-7, with 11 bases identical to TRBD1. The V segment lost 5 bases and the J segment 2 bases; nucleotides outside the gene matches: 8. Germline CDR1 and CDR2: MNHEY and SMNVEV (reference sequence). The CDR3 contains 16 residues. In DNA form, the CDR3 reads TGTGCCAGCAGTCACGTAGGGGGACAGGGGGCCTACGAGCAGTACTTC. It translates to CASSHVGGQGAYEQYF.

The CDR3 DNA reads as TGTGCCAGCAGCTTACGGGGGGACTTGGAAGATACGCAGTATTTT. Protein: CASSLRGDLEDTQYF. This chain connects TRBV5-6 to TRBJ2-3; 7 bases are a match to TRBD2. Germline V gives CDR1 SGHDT, CDR2 YYEEEE. CDR3 length equals 15 residues. The V and J ends lost 2 bases and 5 bases, in that order; junction bases with no gene match: 8.

V is TRBV7-9 and J is TRBJ1-1; D might be TRBD1 (5 bases). The CDR3 consists of 13 residues. Germline V gives CDR1 SEHNR, CDR2 FQNEAQ (reference sequence). V was pared by 2 bases and J by 6 bases, with 10 bases between. CDR3 in amino acids: CASSLLGGAEAFF. DNA for the CDR3: TGTGCCAGCAGCTTATTGGGGGGAGCTGAAGCTTTCTTT.

This clone was detected once. The rearrangement uses TRBV7-9 and TRBJ2-2; TRBD1 matches 7 bases. Germline V lookup: CDR1 SEHNR, CDR2 FQNEAQ (reference sequence). The CDR3 is 15 amino acids. V lost 5 bases, J lost 5 bases, and 8 bases stayed unmatched. This chain's CDR3 is CASSRQTGSTGELFF. CDR3 DNA sequence: TGTGCCAGCAGCCGCCAGACAGGGAGTACCGGGGAGCTGTTTTTT.

V and J are TRBV30 and TRBJ2-7; 10 bases are a match to TRBD1. The CDR3 consists of 16 residues. Germline trimming cut 0 bases from V and 5 bases from J; bases unmatched to any gene: 10. Germline assignment: CDR1 GTSNPN and CDR2 SVGIG (reference sequence). In DNA, the CDR3 is TGTGCCTGGAGTGTCCCGCGGGACAGGGGTGAGGACGAGCAGTACTTC. It codes for CAWSVPRDRGEDEQYF. Looking up the rest from reference TRBV30 and TRBJ2-7 gives the full variable domain: SQTIHQWPATLVQPVGSPLSLECTVEGTSNPNLYWYRQAAGRGLQLLFYSVGIGQISSEVPQNLSASRPQDRQFILSSKKLLLSDSGFYLCAWSVPRDRGEDEQYFGPGTRLTVT.